Listed here are 24 T cell receptor delta chains from one sample, sequenced in a study of gamma-delta chains in newborns, infants, children (dated by TCRdb to 2018 to 2020). Reads for this sample came from an Illumina MiSeq. TCRdb called clones anew from the public reads via CATT; matching DNA rows were later pooled. This sample has some 3,500 delta-chain clones in its table, and 1.3% of those were observed once. The top ten constitute 22% of the sample. The sequencing sample was made of blood. The receptors shown here come from a child who was a newborn, infant or young child, either healthy, febrile or measles-vaccinated (not recorded which).

About this clone itself: The TCRdb protein comes from a much larger clone and disagrees with this DNA's translation at residue 16, likely due to a read error; the protein given here is derived from the DNA. This rearrangement joins TRDV2 to TRDJ3; 10 bases agree with TRDD3. CDR1 and CDR2 from the germline V gene are GEAIGNYY and EKD. The CDR3 runs 18 residues. Here the CDR3 DNA reads TGTGCCTGTGACACCGGGGGATACGCCTCCTGGGACACCCGACAGACGTTTTTC. Translation gives CACDTGGYASWDTRQTFF.

This clone showed up just a few times. This may stem from a read error, because a much larger clone lies one nucleotide away. Other DNA sequences in this sample translate to the same CDR3. The chain recombines TRDV3 with TRDJ1, with 9 bases fitting TRDD3. Trimming removed 0 bases from V and 0 bases from J; junction bases left unmatched: 11. Germline V lookup: CDR1 TVYSNPD, CDR2 GDNSRS (reference sequence). This CDR3 is 17 amino acids long. CDR3 nucleotides: TGTGCCTTTAGTACTGGGGGACCCGGCCTGTACACCGATAAACTCATCTTT. As protein: CAFSTGGPGLYTDKLIF. Combining the CDR3 with reference TRDV3 and TRDJ1 gives the whole variable domain CDKVTQSSPDQTVASGSEVVLLCTYDTVYSNPDLFWYRIRPDYSFQFVFYGDNSRSEGADFTQGRFSVKHILTQKAFHLVISPVRTEDSATYYCAFSTGGPGLYTDKLIFGKGTRVTVEP.

As regards this clone: The TCRdb protein comes from a much larger clone and disagrees with this DNA's translation at residue 15, likely due to a read error; the protein given here is derived from the DNA. This chain connects TRDV2 to TRDJ3; TRDD3 is a possible D gene (5 bases). Germline assignment: CDR1 GEAIGNYY and CDR2 EKD. This CDR3 is 17 amino acids long. CDR3 protein: CACDNVGVRWDTRQVFF. DNA of the CDR3: TGTGCCTGTGACAATGTAGGGGTACGCTGGGACACCCGACAGGTGTTTTTC.

About this clone itself: The protein in TCRdb stems from a much larger clone and differs at residue 12 from this DNA's translation, likely a read error; here the protein is translated from the DNA. This chain joins TRDV2 and TRDJ3; TRDD3 might be the D (6 bases). The CDR3 has 18 amino acids. Germline values: CDR1 GEAIGNYY, CDR2 EKD. CDR3 sequence reads: CACDPVGASSWGTRQMFF. In DNA form, the CDR3 reads TGTGCCTGTGACCCCGTGGGGGCCAGCTCCTGGGGCACCCGACAGATGTTTTTC.

This clone occurred a few times. A read error likely explains this, since a far larger clone differs by one base. The identical CDR3 is also encoded by other nucleotide sequences in the sample. The gene calls are TRDV2 and TRDJ2, with TRDD3 as a possible D gene (6 bases). Per germline, CDR1 GEAIGNYY and CDR2 EKD. This CDR3 comprises 16 residues. CDR3 in amino acids: CACDTIGGGYLAQLFF. For the CDR3, the DNA is TGTGCATGTGACACTATCGGTGGGGGCTACTTAGCACAACTCTTCTTT.

About this clone: A far larger clone is one nucleotide away, so this likely arose from a read error. This specimen includes other DNA sequences encoding the same CDR3. The chain couples TRDV2 to TRDJ3; the match to TRDD3 covers 10 bases. Germline assignment: CDR1 GEAIGNYY and CDR2 EKD. The CDR3 is 17 amino acids. The CDR3 sequence: CACDTGGYSWDTRQMFF. In nucleotides, the CDR3 is TGTGCCTGTGACACTGGGGGATACTCCTGGGACACCCGGCAGATGTTTTTC.

This clone is classed as medium-sized. This likely came from a read error, as a far larger clone is one base away. Other DNA sequences within the sample encode an identical CDR3. V and J are TRDV2 and TRDJ3; 7 bases align to TRDD3. The V segment lost 0 bases and the J segment 0 bases; nucleotides outside the gene matches: 1. CDR1 is GEAIGNYY, CDR2 EKD, per germline. The CDR3 contains 17 residues. This CDR3 reads CACDTGGSSWDTRQMFF. DNA for the CDR3: TGTGCCTGTGACACCGGGGGATCCTCCTGGGACACCCGACAGATGTTTTTC.

The table lists this clone with a few counts. A far larger clone is only one base removed, so a read error is likely. Other DNA sequences of this sample code for an identical CDR3. This chain links TRDV2 with TRDJ3; 8 bases map to TRDD3. CDR1 is GEAIGNYY and CDR2 is EKD in the germline V gene. The CDR3 has 21 amino acids. As DNA, the CDR3 is TGTGCTTGTGACACCCTCTCAATACTGGGGGCAAGCTCCTGGGACACCCGACAGATGTTTTTC. Its protein product is CACDTLSILGASSWDTRQMFF.

Comment on this clone: Since a far larger clone is one base different, this is likely a read error. The CDR3 spells CACDPLVLGDTPWGTRQMFF. Written as DNA, the CDR3 is TGTGCCTGTGACCCTCTCGTACTGGGGGATACGCCCTGGGGCACCCGACAGATGTTTTTC. The rearrangement joins TRDV2 to TRDJ3, with TRDD3 matching 13 bases. The CDR3 is 20 residues long. Germline lookup yields CDR1 GEAIGNYY and CDR2 EKD.

This clone was counted only a few times. A much larger clone differs by one base, so this may be a read error. This sample includes further DNA sequences coding for the same CDR3. The CDR3 sequence is CACDGGGYWDTRQMFF. The CDR3 DNA sequence: TGTGCCTGTGACGGCGGAGGGTACTGGGACACCCGACAGATGTTTTTC. The chain links TRDV2 to TRDJ3, with no clear D. Trimming shortened V by 3 bases and J by 3 bases, and 11 bases separated the two germline ends. This CDR3 comprises 16 residues. Germline CDR1 reads GEAIGNYY; CDR2 reads EKD.

A remark on this clone: A single base is all that separates this from a far larger clone, so a read error is likely. Other nucleotide sequences from this sample produce the same CDR3. The chain combines TRDV2 with TRDJ1; maybe TRDD3 (6 bases). Germline-derived CDR1 and CDR2 are GEAIGNYY and EKD. The germline V and J ends were trimmed by 0 bases and 5 bases, with 27 bases remaining between them. The CDR3 contains 19 residues. The CDR3 is CACDTVRYRGTPETDKLIF. DNA of the CDR3: TGTGCCTGTGACACCGTTCGGTACAGGGGGACCCCCGAGACGGATAAACTCATCTTT.

This clone is termed large. The same CDR3 can be traced to other DNA sequences in this sample. This chain joins TRDV3 and TRDJ3; 9 positions match TRDD3. Germline V CDR1 and CDR2: TVYSNPD, GDNSRS (reference sequence). The CDR3 is 16 amino acids. Trimming cost V 1 base and J 0 bases; bases outside gene matches: 1. CDR3 sequence reads: CAFTGGCSWDTRQMFF. The CDR3 bases are TGTGCCTTTACTGGGGGATGCTCCTGGGACACCCGACAGATGTTTTTC.

Comments on this clone: This likely traces to a read error, being one base from a far larger clone. The same CDR3 arises from other DNA sequences in this sample as well. The chain carries TRDV2 and TRDJ3; D gene ambiguous. The germline V gene has CDR1 GEAIGNYY and CDR2 EKD. Trimming shortened V by 3 bases and J by 0 bases, and 11 bases separated the two germline ends. The CDR3 length is 17 residues. This CDR3 is CACDEEWVSWDTRQMFF. As DNA, the CDR3 is TGTGCCTGTGACGAGGAATGGGTCTCCTGGGACACCCGACAGATGTTTTTC.

This clone was seen more than once but under ten times. TCRdb attributes to this sequence the protein of a much larger clone, which differs from the DNA translation at residue 12; a read error is likely, and the protein displayed is translated from the DNA. The chain carries TRDV2 and TRDJ3, with D maybe TRDD3 (5 bases). CDR3 length: 17 residues. Germline CDR1 reads GEAIGNYY; CDR2 reads EKD. CDR3 region: CACDEEWVSWDARQMFF. The DNA for the CDR3 is TGTGCCTGTGACGAAGAATGGGTCTCCTGGGACGCCCGACAGATGTTTTTC.

This clone occurred a few times. A read error likely explains why the TCRdb protein, taken from a much larger clone, differs from this DNA's translation at residue 9; the protein shown is translated from the DNA. The same CDR3 is also encoded by other DNA sequences in this sample. The gene calls are TRDV2 and TRDJ3; the match to TRDD3 covers 11 bases. CDR3 length equals 16 residues. The trim removed 3 bases at V and 5 bases at J, leaving 2 bases unmatched. Germline values: CDR1 GEAIGNYY, CDR2 EKD. This CDR3 is CACDWGIRRDTRQMFF. The CDR3 region has the DNA TGTGCCTGTGACTGGGGGATACGCAGGGACACCCGACAGATGTTTTTC.

This clone is large. This sample also contains other DNA sequences that code for the same CDR3. The CDR3 region is CACEPGGKSSWDTRQMFF. The CDR3 DNA is TGTGCCTGTGAACCTGGGGGGAAAAGCTCCTGGGACACCCGACAGATGTTTTTC. V gene TRDV2 combines with J gene TRDJ3; 7 positions agree with TRDD3. V trimming: 4 bases; J trimming: 0 bases; junction bases outside the gene matches: 8. The CDR3 is made up of 18 amino acids. The germline CDR1 and CDR2 sequences are GEAIGNYY and EKD.

This clone was seen more than once but under ten times. TCRdb pairs this DNA with a much larger clone's protein that differs at residue 14, likely a read error; the protein shown was translated from the DNA. The chain carries TRDV2 and TRDJ3, with 9 bases aligning to TRDD3. The germline V gene has CDR1 GEAIGNYY and CDR2 EKD. The CDR3 has 21 amino acids. The CDR3 DNA is TGTGCCTGTGACACCGGGATTACTGGGGGAATGAGCTCCTGCGACACCCGACAGATGTTTTTC. Translating gives CACDTGITGGMSSCDTRQMFF.

A word on this clone: The protein recorded in TCRdb matches a much larger clone and deviates from this DNA's translation at residue 8, suggesting a read error; the protein here is obtained by translating the DNA. The rearrangement joins TRDV2 to TRDJ3, with D uncertain. CDR3 length: 19 amino acids. V shed 2 bases and J shed 0 bases, with 16 bases lying between them. Germline CDR1 reads GEAIGNYY; CDR2 reads EKD. The CDR3 loop reads CACDKVLRDLSWDTRQMFF. The CDR3 DNA reads as TGTGCCTGTGACAAAGTACTGAGGGACCTCTCCTGGGACACCCGACAGATGTTTTTC.

Points on this clone: The translation of this DNA and the TCRdb protein of a much larger clone differ at residue 7, probably owing to a read error; the protein shown here is translated from the DNA. V usage is TRDV2 and J usage is TRDJ3; D is perhaps TRDD3 (5 bases). Germline V gene lookup returns CDR1 GEAIGNYY and CDR2 EKD. This CDR3 has 18 residues. V lost 0 bases, J lost 0 bases, and 11 bases lay in between. DNA of the CDR3: TGTGCCTGTGACACCGCCAGATACAGCTCCTGGGACACCCGACAGATGTTTTTC. Its translation: CACDTARYSSWDTRQMFF.

This clone has at least ten counts. A read error is possible here, since a much larger clone lies one base away. The chain uses TRDV2 and TRDJ2; 9 nucleotides agree with TRDD3. The V gene's germline CDR1 is GEAIGNYY and CDR2 EKD. V lost 5 bases and J lost 4; bases outside the gene matches: 16. The CDR3 has 18 amino acids. The CDR3, as DNA: TGTGCCTGTGGCCCCGTACTGGGGGAGTTACCCCGGACAGCACAACTCTTCTTT. Translation gives CACGPVLGELPRTAQLFF.

In this sample, this clone is large. The same CDR3 arises from other DNA sequences in this sample as well. This chain connects TRDV2 to TRDJ3; D is unclear. The germline V gene has CDR1 GEAIGNYY and CDR2 EKD. The CDR3 sequence is 16 residues long. The germline V and J ends were trimmed by 0 bases and 0 bases, with 5 bases remaining between them. The CDR3 spells CACDTGRSWDTRQMFF. CDR3 DNA sequence: TGTGCCTGTGACACCGGGCGCTCCTGGGACACCCGACAGATGTTTTTC.

Comment on this clone: A far larger clone is just one base off, so this is likely a read error. The same CDR3 also results from other DNA sequences found in this sample. The chain uses TRDV2 and TRDJ3; 9 positions agree with TRDD3. The germline V gene has CDR1 GEAIGNYY and CDR2 EKD. The CDR3 totals 17 residues. Written as DNA, the CDR3 is TGTGCCTGTGACTACTGGGGGAGCTCCTGGGACACTCGACAGATGTTTTTC. Its translation is CACDYWGSSWDTRQMFF.

With regard to this clone: The TCRdb protein, from a much larger clone, departs from this DNA's translation at residue 13, likely by read error; the protein shown derives from the DNA. The chain combines TRDV1 with TRDJ2; no reliable D call. Germline loops: CDR1 TSWWSYY, CDR2 QGS. There are 17 residues in the CDR3. For the CDR3, the DNA is TGTGCTCTTGGGAAGGGGTTAGCCGCCTCTTTGACAACACAACTCTTCTTT. Amino acids: CALGKGLAASLTTQLFF.

This clone is deemed medium-sized. Other DNA sequences in this sample translate to the same CDR3. V gene TRAV29/DV5 combines with J gene TRDJ3, with 10 bases that match TRDD3. This CDR3 region has 17 residues. Per the germline V gene, CDR1 is NSMFDY and CDR2 is ISSIKDK. Trimming at V came to 0 bases and at J to 0 bases, leaving 0 bases not matched to a gene. CDR3 DNA: TGTGCAGCAAGCGCTGGGGGATACTCCTGGGACACCCGACAGATGTTTTTC. Encoded protein: CAASAGGYSWDTRQMFF.